One and the same sample provided the 31 T cell receptor beta chains below, sequenced in a study of blood T cell repertoires in COVID-19 (dated by TCRdb to 2018 to 2021). Library construction relied on the immunoSEQ multiplex PCR assay. The source is immuneACCESS, and TCRdb retained only in-frame sequences with V and J called. Part of the clones is not carried over; for the studies checked, unresolved V genes explain less than half of this, and the remainder is unexplained. This sample comprises some 390,000 clones, around nine tenths of them detected only once. Around 2.9% of the sample is in the top ten clones. Input material: peripheral blood. These receptors all come from a human donor in a cohort sampled during active COVID-19.

This clone has just a few counts. The chain recombines TRBV30 with TRBJ1-6, with no clear D. This CDR3 region has 14 residues. Trimming took off 4 bases at V and 7 bases at J, with 14 bases between the two ends. CDR1 and CDR2 from the germline V gene are GTSNPN and SVGIG (reference sequence). CDR3 loop: CAWTPRRWNSPLHF. The CDR3, as DNA: TGTGCCTGGACCCCCCGGCGGTGGAATTCACCCCTCCACTTT.

This clone was counted between two and nine times. The chain is built from TRBV5-1 and TRBJ2-3; 7 bases fit TRBD2. Germline V gene sequence: CDR1 SGHRS, CDR2 YFSETQ. V shed 8 bases and J 2 bases; nucleotides not matched to a gene: 11. This CDR3 has 15 residues. CDR3 nucleotide sequence: TGCGCCAGTGAGAGGAGCGGGGACCCCACAGATACGCAGTATTTT. It encodes CASERSGDPTDTQYF.

The V and J genes are TRBV6-6 and TRBJ2-1; TRBD2 might be the D (6 bases). The V end was cut by 8 bases, the J end by 5 bases, with 19 bases between. The CDR3 covers 15 residues. Germline V gene data show CDR1 as MNHNY and CDR2 as SVGAGI (reference sequence). The chain's CDR3 is CASYLRSSGDNEQFF. The DNA for the CDR3 is TGTGCCAGCTACCTAAGGTCCTCGGGGGACAATGAGCAGTTCTTC.

The CDR3, as DNA: TGCGCCAGCAGCCTGGACAGTCCAGAAGAGACCCAGTACTTC. Protein product: CASSLDSPEETQYF. The chain combines TRBV5-1 with TRBJ2-5, with a tentative D call TRBD1 (6 bases). Per the germline V gene, CDR1 is SGHRS and CDR2 is YFSETQ. V lost 4 bases and J 3 bases, leaving 13 bases between the germline ends. The CDR3 consists of 14 residues.

The chain recombines TRBV5-4 with TRBJ2-3; 12 nucleotides line up with TRBD2. V gave up 4 bases and J gave up 6 bases; unmatched junction bases: 15. CDR3 length: 18 residues. The germline CDR1 and CDR2 sequences are SGHNT and YYREEE (reference sequence). The chain's CDR3 is CASSGSGRLAGAMDTQYF. Here the CDR3 DNA reads TGTGCCAGCAGCGGCTCAGGGAGACTAGCGGGGGCTATGGATACGCAGTATTTT.

The chain couples TRBV30 to TRBJ1-5; 12 nucleotides align to TRBD1. The V segment lost 3 bases and the J segment 7 bases; nucleotides outside the gene matches: 10. CDR3 length: 16 amino acids. Germline CDR1 and CDR2: GTSNPN and SVGIG (reference sequence). CDR3 nucleotides: TGTGCCTGGAGATTAAGCGGGACAGGGGGCGGCCAGCCCCAGCATTTT. This codes for CAWRLSGTGGGQPQHF.

J is TRBJ2-3 and V is TRBV10-3; 8 positions agree with TRBD2. The germline V gene encodes CDR1 ENHRY and CDR2 SYGVKD. The CDR3 covers 15 residues. Unmatched junction bases numbered 6, after V lost 5 bases and J lost 2 bases. CDR3 DNA sequence: TGTGCCATCAGTCAGCGGGAGCGAGACACAGATACGCAGTATTTT. Protein sequence: CAISQRERDTDTQYF.

The chain employs TRBV28 and TRBJ1-1; no clear D gene. In germline, CDR1 is MDHEN, CDR2 SYDVKM. The CDR3 has 11 amino acids. V shed 3 bases and J shed 6 bases, with 5 bases lying between them. The CDR3: CASSLGAEAFF. CDR3 DNA: TGTGCCAGCAGTTTGGGCGCTGAAGCTTTCTTT.

Here the CDR3 DNA reads TGCGCCAGCAGAGAGAACTCTGGAAACACCATATATTTT. This codes for CASRENSGNTIYF. J is TRBJ1-3 and V is TRBV5-1, with unresolved D. In germline, CDR1 is SGHRS, CDR2 YFSETQ. Trimming pared 5 bases from V and 0 bases from J, leaving 6 bases between. This CDR3 has 13 amino acids.

The gene calls are TRBV4-2 and TRBJ1-6; 7 bases match TRBD1. Germline CDR1 reads LGHNA; CDR2 reads YNFKEQ. CDR3 length equals 19 residues. V gave up 0 bases and J gave up 4 bases; unmatched junction bases: 12. CDR3 in amino acids: CASSQDLGGKGTYNSPLHF. The CDR3 nucleotides are TGTGCCAGCAGCCAAGATCTAGGGGGCAAGGGGACGTATAATTCACCCCTCCACTTT.

This clone has only a few counts. Since a much larger clone is just one base distant, this may be a read error. The chain couples TRBV6-4 to TRBJ2-2, with 7 bases matching TRBD2. V shed 2 bases, J shed 3 bases, and the junction held 0 bases outside the gene matches. CDR3 length: 14 residues. Looked up from germline, CDR1 is MRHNA and CDR2 is SNTAGT. Here the CDR3 reads CASSDGGDTGELFF. CDR3 nucleotides: TGTGCCAGCAGTGACGGGGGGGACACCGGGGAGCTGTTTTTT.

This CDR3 is CASSSGKRQYF. CDR3 bases: TGTGCCAGCAGCTCAGGGAAACGGCAGTACTTC. This rearrangement joins TRBV7-2 to TRBJ2-7, with a possible D match to TRBD1 (5 bases). The CDR3 runs 11 residues. Trimming took 4 bases from V and 9 from J, leaving 10 bases between them. CDR1 is SGHTA, CDR2 FQGNSA, per germline.

The rearrangement links TRBV29-1 to TRBJ2-1; D is unclear. From germline, CDR1 is SQVTM and CDR2 ANQGSEA. CDR3 length: 11 amino acids. V was pared by 5 bases and J by 4 bases, with 6 bases between. The CDR3 coding sequence is TGCAGCGTTTCCCTTTACAATGAGCAGTTCTTC. This gives the protein CSVSLYNEQFF.

This clone was seen only a few times. This chain links TRBV5-1 with TRBJ2-6; 10 bases fit TRBD2. V lost 9 bases to trimming and J lost 1 base; unmatched junction nucleotides: 7. The CDR3 has 16 amino acids. Germline V gives CDR1 SGHRS, CDR2 YFSETQ. As DNA, the CDR3 is TGCGCCACTTACAGCGGGAGGGCGTCTGGGGCCAACGTCCTGACTTTC. Its protein is CATYSGRASGANVLTF.

This chain links TRBV30 with TRBJ2-5; 7 bases fit TRBD1. The CDR3 sequence is 15 residues long. Per germline, CDR1 GTSNPN and CDR2 SVGIG (reference sequence). V trimming: 6 bases; J trimming: 2 bases; junction bases outside the gene matches: 12. In DNA form, the CDR3 reads TGTGCCTGTTCTTCCGGGACAGACTATCAAGAGACCCAGTACTTC. The encoded protein is CACSSGTDYQETQYF.

This sequence joins TRBV3-1 (or the pseudogene TRBV3-2) and TRBJ2-2; TRBD2 aligns across 14 bases. In germline, CDR1 is LGHDT, CDR2 YNNKEL (reference sequence). The CDR3 loop spans 16 amino acids. The V and J ends lost 4 bases and 4 bases, in that order; junction bases with no gene match: 2. The CDR3 DNA follows: TGTGCCAGCAGCCGTGGGACTAGCGGGGGCACCGGGGAGCTGTTTTTT. Amino acids: CASSRGTSGGTGELFF.

The CDR3, as DNA: TGTGCCAGCAGTTACGGGGACAGGGACCACGAGCAGTACTTC. This gives the protein CASSYGDRDHEQYF. The V and J genes are TRBV6-2 or TRBV6-3 and TRBJ2-7, with 9 bases matching TRBD1. CDR1 is MNHEY and CDR2 is SVGEGT in the germline V gene. V gave up 2 bases and J gave up 5 bases; unmatched junction bases: 4. The CDR3 contains 14 residues.

This chain uses TRBV30 with TRBJ2-7, with a tentative D call TRBD2 (6 bases). The CDR3 is 13 amino acids. V lost 3 bases and J 2 bases, leaving 11 bases between the germline ends. CDR1 is GTSNPN, CDR2 SVGIG, per germline (reference sequence). As DNA, the CDR3 is TGTGCCTGGAGGGCGGGGATAGCCTACGAGCAGTACTTC. Encoded protein: CAWRAGIAYEQYF.

The rearrangement joins TRBV3-1 (or the pseudogene TRBV3-2) to TRBJ2-7, with a weak D call TRBD2 (6 bases). Trimming removed 4 bases from V and 4 bases from J, with 20 bases in between. The germline V gene has CDR1 LGHDT and CDR2 YNNKEL (reference sequence). The CDR3 covers 16 residues. For the CDR3, the DNA is TGTGCCAGCAGCCCCCGGTCGTGGAGGGGACGATACGAGCAGTACTTC. Its translation: CASSPRSWRGRYEQYF.

The V and J genes are TRBV5-6 and TRBJ2-3; maybe TRBD2 (6 bases). Germline V gives CDR1 SGHDT, CDR2 YYEEEE. The CDR3 totals 16 residues. The V end lost 4 bases, the J end lost 1 base, and 16 bases lay between the germline ends. The CDR3, as DNA: TGTGCCAGCAGCCCCGAAGCGGGTCGACGCACAGATACGCAGTATTTT. Protein: CASSPEAGRRTDTQYF.

The chain employs TRBV5-1 and TRBJ2-1; no clear D gene. The CDR3 covers 14 residues. Germline V gives CDR1 SGHRS, CDR2 YFSETQ. V lost 0 bases, J lost 3 bases, and 7 bases lay in between. DNA of the CDR3: TGCGCCAGCAGCTTGGATCGCAGCTACAATGAGCAGTTCTTC. Translated, it gives CASSLDRSYNEQFF.

This chain uses TRBV12-3 or TRBV12-4 with TRBJ2-3, with a weak D call TRBD2 (6 bases). The CDR3 is made up of 11 amino acids. V was cut by 5 bases and J by 10 bases, with 10 bases left in between. For the CDR3, the DNA is TGTGCCAGCAGTAAGGGACTTCCGCAGTATTTT. This translates into CASSKGLPQYF.

The chain combines TRBV27 with TRBJ2-1; 15 nucleotides match TRBD2. CDR1 and CDR2 (germline): MNHEY, SMNVEV (reference sequence). J gave up 7 bases and V 6 bases, and 7 bases lay outside the gene matches. The CDR3 spans 16 residues. The CDR3 sequence: CASRGLAGGPENEQFF. CDR3 bases: TGTGCCAGCAGAGGACTAGCGGGAGGGCCGGAAAATGAGCAGTTCTTC.

The count of this clone is one. The rearrangement links TRBV29-1 to TRBJ2-3; 9 positions match TRBD1. CDR3 length: 13 residues. The germline CDR1 and CDR2 sequences are SQVTM and ANQGSEA. The junction had 5 bases not matched to a gene; V was cut back by 4 bases and J by 6 bases. In nucleotides, the CDR3 is TGCAGCGTTGGAGAAGGGACAGGGGATACGCAGTATTTT. This encodes CSVGEGTGDTQYF.

The J gene is TRBJ1-2, the V gene TRBV2; no reliable D call. The CDR3 spans 12 residues. V was clipped by 5 bases and J by 2 bases, with 6 bases between them. The germline CDR1 and CDR2 sequences are SNHLY and FYNNEI. The CDR3 DNA is TGTGCCAGCAGTCCTAGGAACTATGGCTACACCTTC. Its translation is CASSPRNYGYTF.

Only one count was recorded for this clone. The chain links TRBV7-3 to TRBJ2-2; 8 bases are a match to TRBD1. V shed 4 bases and J 7 bases; nucleotides not matched to a gene: 8. The CDR3 has 15 residues. CDR1 and CDR2 from the germline V gene are SGHTA and FQGTGA. The CDR3 sequence is CASSSRQGPVGELFF. The CDR3 bases are TGTGCCAGCAGCTCAAGACAGGGGCCGGTCGGGGAGCTGTTTTTT.

V and J are TRBV2 and TRBJ1-4; 8 bases are a match to TRBD1. CDR1 and CDR2 (germline): SNHLY, FYNNEI. CDR3 size: 13 residues. After removal of 6 bases from V and 4 bases from J, the junction contained 1 base not matched to a gene. The CDR3, as DNA: TGTGCCAGCAGCGGACAGGGTAATGAAAAACTGTTTTTT. Amino acids: CASSGQGNEKLFF.

The CDR3 spells CASSQEFAGQANEQFF. CDR3 sequence (DNA): TGTGCCAGCAGCCAAGAATTCGCGGGACAGGCCAATGAGCAGTTCTTC. The V call is TRBV4-2, the J call TRBJ2-1, with 8 bases fitting TRBD1. From germline, CDR1 is LGHNA and CDR2 YNFKEQ. There are 16 residues in the CDR3. The ends lost 0 bases at V and 6 bases at J; junction bases unmatched: 7.

V and J are TRBV6-1 and TRBJ2-3, with 8 bases matching TRBD2. Per germline, CDR1 MNHNS and CDR2 SASEGT. The J segment lost 0 bases and the V segment lost 4 bases, leaving 6 bases of the junction unmatched. This CDR3 region has 16 residues. CDR3 region: CASSVIAGTSTDTQYF. As DNA, the CDR3 is TGTGCCAGCAGTGTGATAGCGGGGACTAGCACAGATACGCAGTATTTT.

The chain joins TRBV27 to TRBJ1-2; possible D gene TRBD1, 6 bases. Germline CDR1 MNHEY, CDR2 SMNVEV (reference sequence). The CDR3 runs to 15 residues. V was pared by 3 bases and J by 0 bases, with 11 bases between. CDR3 protein: CASSFSTGANYGYTF. CDR3 DNA: TGTGCCAGCAGTTTTTCGACAGGCGCTAACTATGGCTACACCTTC.

J is TRBJ2-1 and V is TRBV15; D gene uncertain. V was clipped by 1 base and J by 7 bases, with 5 bases between them. The CDR3 length is 12 residues. Germline CDR1 is LNHNV and CDR2 is YYDKDF (reference sequence). For the CDR3, the DNA is TGTGCCACCAGCAGAGTAATGAATGAGCAGTTCTTC. Its protein product is CATSRVMNEQFF.